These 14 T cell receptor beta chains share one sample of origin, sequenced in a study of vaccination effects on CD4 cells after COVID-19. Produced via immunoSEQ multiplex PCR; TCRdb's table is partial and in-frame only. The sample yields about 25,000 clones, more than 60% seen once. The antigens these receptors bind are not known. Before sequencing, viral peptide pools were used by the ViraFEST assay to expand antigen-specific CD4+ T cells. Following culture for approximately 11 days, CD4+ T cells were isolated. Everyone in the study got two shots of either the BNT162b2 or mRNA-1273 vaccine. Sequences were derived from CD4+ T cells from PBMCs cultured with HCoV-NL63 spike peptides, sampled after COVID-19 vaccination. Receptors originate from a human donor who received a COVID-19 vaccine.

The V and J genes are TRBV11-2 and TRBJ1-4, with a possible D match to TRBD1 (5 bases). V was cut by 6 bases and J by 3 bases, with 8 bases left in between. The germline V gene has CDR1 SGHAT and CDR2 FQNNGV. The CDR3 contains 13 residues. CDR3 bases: TGTGCCAGCAGTCCGGGGGCTAATGAAAAACTGTTTTTT. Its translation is CASSPGANEKLFF.

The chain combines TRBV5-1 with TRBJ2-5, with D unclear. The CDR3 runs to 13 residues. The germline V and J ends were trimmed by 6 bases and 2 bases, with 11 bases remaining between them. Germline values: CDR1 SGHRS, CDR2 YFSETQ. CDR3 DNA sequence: TGCGCCAGCAAAGAGCACAGTCAAGAGACCCAGTACTTC. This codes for CASKEHSQETQYF.

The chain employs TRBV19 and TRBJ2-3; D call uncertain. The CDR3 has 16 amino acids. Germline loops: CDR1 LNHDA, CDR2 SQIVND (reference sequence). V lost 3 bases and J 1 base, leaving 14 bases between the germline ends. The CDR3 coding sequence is TGTGCCAGTAGTATCCAGAGTTTTGGCGGCACAGATACGCAGTATTTT. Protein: CASSIQSFGGTDTQYF. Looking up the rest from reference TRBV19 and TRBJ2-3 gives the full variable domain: DGGITQSPKYLFRKEGQNVTLSCEQNLNHDAMYWYRQDPGQGLRLIYYSQIVNDFQKGDIAEGYSVSREKKESFPLTVTSAQKNPTAFYLCASSIQSFGGTDTQYFGPGTRLTVL.

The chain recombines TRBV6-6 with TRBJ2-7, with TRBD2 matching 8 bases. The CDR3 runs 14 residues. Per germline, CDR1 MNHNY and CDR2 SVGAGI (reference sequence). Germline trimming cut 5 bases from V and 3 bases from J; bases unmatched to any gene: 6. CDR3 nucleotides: TGTGCCAGCAGTCCCCCGGGGGGGGTCTACGAGCAGTACTTC. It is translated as CASSPPGGVYEQYF.

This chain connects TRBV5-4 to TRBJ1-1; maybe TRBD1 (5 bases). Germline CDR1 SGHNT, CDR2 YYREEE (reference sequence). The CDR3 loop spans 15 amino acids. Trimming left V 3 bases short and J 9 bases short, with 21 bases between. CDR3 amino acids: CASSSGRDSQTKAFF. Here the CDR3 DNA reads TGTGCCAGCAGCTCGGGGAGGGACTCCCAGACTAAAGCTTTCTTT. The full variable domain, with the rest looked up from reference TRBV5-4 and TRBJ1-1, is ETGVTQSPTHLIKTRGQQVTLRCSSQSGHNTVSWYQQALGQGPQFIFQYYREEENGRGNFPPRFSGLQFPNYSSELNVNALELDDSALYLCASSSGRDSQTKAFFGQGTRLTVV.

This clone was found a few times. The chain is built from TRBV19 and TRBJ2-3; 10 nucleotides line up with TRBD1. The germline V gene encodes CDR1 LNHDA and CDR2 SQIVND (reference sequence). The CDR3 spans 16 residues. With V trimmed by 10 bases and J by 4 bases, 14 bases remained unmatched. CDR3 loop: CATRTGGRLYADTQYF. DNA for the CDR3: TGTGCCACGAGGACAGGGGGGAGGTTATATGCAGATACGCAGTATTTT.

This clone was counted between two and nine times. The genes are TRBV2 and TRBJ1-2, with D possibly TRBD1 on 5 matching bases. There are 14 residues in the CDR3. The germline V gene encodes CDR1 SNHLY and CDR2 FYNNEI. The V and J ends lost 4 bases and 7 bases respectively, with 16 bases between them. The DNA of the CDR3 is TGTGCCAGCAGTGTAGAAAGGCAGGGCGGTGGCTACACCTTC. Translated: CASSVERQGGGYTF.

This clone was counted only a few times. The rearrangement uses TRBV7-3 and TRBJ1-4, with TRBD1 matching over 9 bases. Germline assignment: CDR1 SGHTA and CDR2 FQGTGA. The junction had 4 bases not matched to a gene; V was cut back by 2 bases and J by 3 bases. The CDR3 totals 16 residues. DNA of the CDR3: TGTGCCAGCAGCTTACCCCGACAGGGGGCTAATGAAAAACTGTTTTTT. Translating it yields CASSLPRQGANEKLFF.

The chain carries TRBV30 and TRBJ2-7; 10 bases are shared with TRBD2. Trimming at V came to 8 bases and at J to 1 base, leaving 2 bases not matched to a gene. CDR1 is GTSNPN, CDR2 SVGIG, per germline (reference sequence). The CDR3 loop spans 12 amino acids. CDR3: CAVAGGSYEQYF. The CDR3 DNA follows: TGTGCCGTAGCGGGAGGTTCCTACGAGCAGTACTTC.

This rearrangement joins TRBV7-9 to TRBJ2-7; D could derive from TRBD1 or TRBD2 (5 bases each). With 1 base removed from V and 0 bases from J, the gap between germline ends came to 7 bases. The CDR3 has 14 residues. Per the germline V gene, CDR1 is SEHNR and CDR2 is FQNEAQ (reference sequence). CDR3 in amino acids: CASSLGDGSYEQYF. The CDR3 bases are TGTGCCAGCAGCTTAGGGGACGGCTCCTACGAGCAGTACTTC.

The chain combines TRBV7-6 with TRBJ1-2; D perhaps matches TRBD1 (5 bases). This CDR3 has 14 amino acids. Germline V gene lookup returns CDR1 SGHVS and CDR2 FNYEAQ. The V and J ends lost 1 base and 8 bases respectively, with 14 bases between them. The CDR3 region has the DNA TGTGCCAGCAGCTTAGTTGGTACGGGGGACGGCTACACCTTC. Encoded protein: CASSLVGTGDGYTF.

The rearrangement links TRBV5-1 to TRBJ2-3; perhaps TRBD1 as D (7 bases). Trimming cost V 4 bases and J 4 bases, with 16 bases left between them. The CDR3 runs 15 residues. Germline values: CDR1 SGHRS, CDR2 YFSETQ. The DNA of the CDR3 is TGCGCCAGCAGCCCGACAGGGTGGGGGGCAGATACGCAGTATTTT. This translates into CASSPTGWGADTQYF.

CDR3 protein: CSASPSRLHEQYF. In nucleotides, the CDR3 is TGCAGTGCTAGTCCTAGCCGCTTGCACGAGCAGTACTTC. The chain joins TRBV20-1 to TRBJ2-7; D is perhaps TRBD2 (5 bases). This CDR3 has 13 amino acids. V was clipped by 3 bases and J by 5 bases, with 14 bases between them. Germline V CDR1 and CDR2: DFQATT, SNEGSKA (reference sequence).

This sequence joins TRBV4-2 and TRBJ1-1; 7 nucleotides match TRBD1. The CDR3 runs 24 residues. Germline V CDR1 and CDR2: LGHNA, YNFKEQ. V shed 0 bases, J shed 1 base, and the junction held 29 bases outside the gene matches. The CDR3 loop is CASSQERTIRRADSTGQRNTEAFF. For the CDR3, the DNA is TGTGCCAGCAGCCAAGAAAGGACCATTAGGAGGGCTGACTCAACGGGACAGAGGAACACTGAAGCTTTCTTT.